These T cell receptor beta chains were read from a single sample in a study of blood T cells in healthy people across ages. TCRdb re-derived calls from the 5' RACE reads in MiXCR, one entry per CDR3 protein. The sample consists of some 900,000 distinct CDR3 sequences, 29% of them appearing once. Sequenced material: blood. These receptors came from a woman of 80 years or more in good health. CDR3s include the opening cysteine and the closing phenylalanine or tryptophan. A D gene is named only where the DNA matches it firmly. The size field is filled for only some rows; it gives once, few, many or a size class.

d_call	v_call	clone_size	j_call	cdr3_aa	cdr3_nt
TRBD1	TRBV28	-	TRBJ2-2	CASRTDRVNTGELFF	TGTGCCAGCAGAACGGACAGGGTGAACACCGGGGAGCTGTTTTTT
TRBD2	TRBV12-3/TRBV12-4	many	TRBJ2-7	CASSNSGLAAYEQYF	TGTGCCAGCAGCAACTCTGGACTAGCTGCCTACGAGCAGTACTTC
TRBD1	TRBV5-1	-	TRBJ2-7	CASTIGTDMYYEQYF	TGCGCCAGCACCATAGGGACAGACATGTACTACGAGCAGTACTTC
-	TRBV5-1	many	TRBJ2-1	CASSLVGRDEQFF	TGTGCCAGCAGCTTAGTTGGGCGGGATGAGCAGTTCTTC
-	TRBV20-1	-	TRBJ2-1	CSARSPSTNNEQFF	TGCAGTGCTAGATCGCCTAGTACGAACAATGAGCAGTTCTTC
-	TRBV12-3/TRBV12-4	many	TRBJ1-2	CASSALHMKLDGYTF	TGTGCCAGCAGTGCCCTTCATATGAAACTAGATGGCTACACCTTC
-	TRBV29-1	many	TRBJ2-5	CSVDGGRETQYF	TGCAGCGTTGACGGGGGGCGAGAGACCCAGTACTTC
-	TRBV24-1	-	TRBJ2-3	CATSAGGTDTQYF	TGTGCCACCAGTGCCGGGGGCACAGATACGCAGTATTTT
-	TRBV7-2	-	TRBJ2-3	CASSSGDYRTDTQYF	TGTGCCAGCAGCTCCGGAGACTACCGCACAGATACGCAGTATTTT
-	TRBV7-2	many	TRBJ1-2	CASSSRTTGTRSGYTF	TGTGCCAGCAGCTCCCGAACAACCGGGACGAGGTCGGGCTACACCTTC
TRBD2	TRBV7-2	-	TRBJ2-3	CASSRSSGTLTDTQYF	TGTGCCAGCAGCAGGTCTAGCGGGACCCTCACAGATACGCAGTATTTT
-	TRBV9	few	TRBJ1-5	CAGSVSGDSNQPQHF	TGTGCCGGCAGCGTCTCCGGGGATAGCAATCAGCCCCAGCATTTT